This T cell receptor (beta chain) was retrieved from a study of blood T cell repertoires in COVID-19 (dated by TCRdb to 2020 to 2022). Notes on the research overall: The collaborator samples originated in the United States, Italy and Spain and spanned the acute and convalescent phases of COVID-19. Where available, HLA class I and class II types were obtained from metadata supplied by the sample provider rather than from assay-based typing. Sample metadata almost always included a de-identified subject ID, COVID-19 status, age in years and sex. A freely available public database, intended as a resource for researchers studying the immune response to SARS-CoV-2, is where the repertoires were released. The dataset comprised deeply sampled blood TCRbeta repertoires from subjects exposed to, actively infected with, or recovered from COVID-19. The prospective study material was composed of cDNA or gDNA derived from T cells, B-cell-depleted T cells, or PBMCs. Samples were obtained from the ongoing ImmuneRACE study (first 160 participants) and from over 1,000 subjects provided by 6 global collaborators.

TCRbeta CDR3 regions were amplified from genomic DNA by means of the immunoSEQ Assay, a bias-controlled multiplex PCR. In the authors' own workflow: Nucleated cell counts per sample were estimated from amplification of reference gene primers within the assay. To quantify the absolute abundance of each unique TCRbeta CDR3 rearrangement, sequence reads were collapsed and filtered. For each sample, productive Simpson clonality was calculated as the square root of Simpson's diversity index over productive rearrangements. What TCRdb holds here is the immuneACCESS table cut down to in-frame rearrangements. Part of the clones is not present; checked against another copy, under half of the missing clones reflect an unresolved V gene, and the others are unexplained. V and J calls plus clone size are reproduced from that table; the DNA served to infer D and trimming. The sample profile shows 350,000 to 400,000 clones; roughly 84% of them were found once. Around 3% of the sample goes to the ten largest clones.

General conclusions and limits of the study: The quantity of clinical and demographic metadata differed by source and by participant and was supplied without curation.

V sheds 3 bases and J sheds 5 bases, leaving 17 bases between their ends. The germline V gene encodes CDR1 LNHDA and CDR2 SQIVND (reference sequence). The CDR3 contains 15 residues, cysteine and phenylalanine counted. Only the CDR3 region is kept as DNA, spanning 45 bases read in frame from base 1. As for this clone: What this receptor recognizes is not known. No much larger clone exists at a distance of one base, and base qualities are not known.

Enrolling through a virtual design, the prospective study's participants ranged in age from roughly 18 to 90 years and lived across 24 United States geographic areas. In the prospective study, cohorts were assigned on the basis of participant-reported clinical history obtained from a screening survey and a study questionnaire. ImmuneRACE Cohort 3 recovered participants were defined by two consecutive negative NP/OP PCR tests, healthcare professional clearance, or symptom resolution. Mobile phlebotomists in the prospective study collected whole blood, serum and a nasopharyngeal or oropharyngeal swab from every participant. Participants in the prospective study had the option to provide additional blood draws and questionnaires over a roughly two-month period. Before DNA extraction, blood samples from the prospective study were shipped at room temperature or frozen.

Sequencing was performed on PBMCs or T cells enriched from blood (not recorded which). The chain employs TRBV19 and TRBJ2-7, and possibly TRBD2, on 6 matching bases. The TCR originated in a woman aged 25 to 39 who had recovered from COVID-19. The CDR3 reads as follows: CASSMRIAGSDEQYF. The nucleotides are TGTGCCAGTAGTATGAGGATTGCGGGATCCGACGAGCAGTACTTC.